Below are 11 T cell receptor beta chains sequenced from a single sample in a study of Ad26.COV2.S vaccination and SARS-CoV-2 variants. Treatment indicated: 19 received Ad26.COV2.S at low or high dose, single or two shots; 5 received placebo; per-sample allocation not given. The samples were gathered on day 63 after the first injection of vaccine or placebo. The method was immunoSEQ multiplex PCR; TCRdb's version includes in-frame clones alone and lacks a portion of them. Of approximately 450,000 clones in the sample, 90% were seen once. The material sequenced was peripheral blood, taken in a trial of Ad26.COV2.S vaccine versus placebo. These receptor sequences come from a person aged 18 to 59 who received the Ad26.COV2.S COVID-19 vaccine or a placebo.

The chain couples TRBV10-3 to TRBJ2-5, with 8 bases identical to TRBD2. After removal of 6 bases from V and 2 bases from J, the junction contained 5 bases not matched to a gene. The CDR3 is 14 residues long. The germline gives CDR1 ENHRY, CDR2 SYGVKD. The CDR3 loop reads CAIRGTSFQETQYF. CDR3 bases: TGTGCCATCAGGGGGACTAGTTTTCAAGAGACCCAGTACTTC.

The chain uses TRBV7-6 and TRBJ2-3, with 7 bases matching TRBD2. Germline V gene lookup returns CDR1 SGHVS and CDR2 FNYEAQ. J lost 1 base, V lost 0 bases, and 4 bases had no gene match. The CDR3 spans 16 residues. CDR3 coding DNA: TGTGCCAGCAGCTTAGCGTTTGCGGGAGGCACAGATACGCAGTATTTT. It specifies CASSLAFAGGTDTQYF.

This clone was counted once. The chain employs TRBV20-1 and TRBJ2-1; no clear D gene. Deletions cut 7 bases from V and 5 bases from J, with 9 bases between. CDR1 is DFQATT and CDR2 is SNEGSKA in the germline V gene (reference sequence). The CDR3 contains 11 residues. This CDR3 is CSETLDNEQFF. CDR3 sequence (DNA): TGCAGTGAAACGCTTGACAATGAGCAGTTCTTC.

The J gene is TRBJ2-3, the V gene TRBV5-1; maybe TRBD2 (6 bases). The V end was cut by 7 bases, the J end by 0 bases, with 15 bases between. The CDR3 extends over 15 amino acids. CDR1 is SGHRS and CDR2 is YFSETQ in the germline V gene. This CDR3 reads CASSSGSYSTDTQYF. CDR3 nucleotide sequence: TGCGCCAGCTCCAGCGGGTCCTATAGCACAGATACGCAGTATTTT. Using reference TRBV5-1 and TRBJ2-3 for the parts outside the CDR3, the full variable domain is KAGVTQTPRYLIKTRGQQVTLSCSPISGHRSVSWYQQTPGQGLQFLFEYFSETQRNKGNFPGRFSGRQFSNSRSEMNVSTLELGDSALYLCASSSGSYSTDTQYFGPGTRLTVL.

The chain carries TRBV25-1 and TRBJ2-1, with 9 bases matching TRBD1. J lost 8 bases, V lost 5 bases, and 7 bases had no gene match. The CDR3 runs 14 residues. Germline V gene data show CDR1 as MGHDK and CDR2 as SYGVNS. The CDR3 protein is CASSHRDRVDEQFF. The CDR3 DNA sequence: TGTGCCAGCAGTCACCGGGACAGGGTCGATGAGCAGTTCTTC.

This sequence joins TRBV5-1 and TRBJ1-2; 7 nucleotides line up with TRBD1. After removal of 4 bases from V and 8 bases from J, the junction contained 11 bases not matched to a gene. Per the germline V gene, CDR1 is SGHRS and CDR2 is YFSETQ. The CDR3 is 14 residues long. The CDR3 reads CASSLRDRDWGYTF. In DNA, the CDR3 is TGCGCCAGCAGCCTAAGAGACAGGGATTGGGGCTACACCTTC.

This chain links TRBV6-6 with TRBJ1-1; no clear D gene. The CDR3 is made up of 15 amino acids. V was pared by 0 bases and J by 1 base, with 9 bases between. The germline V gene encodes CDR1 MNHNY and CDR2 SVGAGI (reference sequence). The CDR3 spells CASSYSTEGNTEAFF. The CDR3 DNA reads TGTGCCAGCAGTTACTCGACCGAGGGGAACACTGAAGCTTTCTTT.

The rearrangement joins TRBV6-2 or TRBV6-3 to TRBJ1-2; no reliable D call. The V gene lost 0 bases and the J gene lost 2 bases, with 19 bases spanning the gap. This CDR3 has 18 residues. In germline, CDR1 is MNHEY, CDR2 SVGEGT. The CDR3 spells CASSYSPPNDGLNYGYTF. As DNA, the CDR3 is TGTGCCAGCAGTTACTCGCCACCCAACGACGGATTAAACTATGGCTACACCTTC.

This clone was found once. This chain joins TRBV7-2 and TRBJ2-5; 11 bases align to TRBD2. The V gene end was trimmed by 5 bases and the J gene end by 3 bases; junction bases not matched to a gene: 5. The CDR3 sequence is 15 residues long. Per the germline V gene, CDR1 is SGHTA and CDR2 is FQGNSA. The CDR3 DNA reads as TGTGCCAGCAGCGCTCGACTAGCGGGGAAAGAGACCCAGTACTTC. The encoded protein is CASSARLAGKETQYF. Combining the CDR3 with reference TRBV7-2 and TRBJ2-5 gives the whole variable domain GAGVSQSPSNKVTEKGKDVELRCDPISGHTALYWYRQSLGQGLEFLIYFQGNSAPDKSGLPSDRFSAERTGGSVSTLTIQRTQQEDSAVYLCASSARLAGKETQYFGPGTRLLVL.

The V gene is TRBV19, the J gene TRBJ2-3; TRBD2 might be the D (7 bases). CDR3 size: 14 residues. Germline values: CDR1 LNHDA, CDR2 SQIVND (reference sequence). V was shortened by 5 bases and J by 4 bases, with 13 bases between the two germline ends. Here the CDR3 reads CASSGGGRADTQYF. In DNA form, the CDR3 reads TGTGCCAGTAGTGGAGGGGGGAGGGCAGATACGCAGTATTTT.

Only a few counts were recorded for this clone. The J gene is TRBJ2-7, the V gene TRBV21-1; the table's D call of TRBD1 was not tested on the DNA. TRBV21-1 is tagged as a pseudogene. The CDR3 contains 12 residues. CDR3 nucleotide sequence: TGTGCCAGCCAATCGGACAGGGTCGAGCAGTACTTC. Translated: CASQSDRVEQYF.